This T cell receptor beta chain was sequenced in a study of blood T cell repertoires in COVID-19. About the research overall: COVID-19 samples collected from the United States, Italy and Spain covered acute and convalescent phases.

V dropped 1 base and J dropped 0 bases, with 5 bases sitting between them. This CDR3 has 14 residues. Germline V gene data show CDR1 as SGHNT and CDR2 as YYREEE (reference sequence). In Seattle, patients joined the study during active infection and were tracked longitudinally. Produced via immunoSEQ multiplex PCR; TCRdb's table is partial and in-frame only. The sample lists nearly 350,000 clones, about 90% seen once, with 6% to 7% in the top ten. Material for sequencing was peripheral blood. The chain has TRBV5-4 and TRBJ1-3, with a possible D match to TRBD1 (5 bases). This TCR came from a woman aged 45-65 years with COVID-19, enrolled during active disease. CDR3 DNA sequence: TGTGCCAGCAGCTTGCAGGGCTCTGGAAACACCATATATTTT. Protein sequence: CASSLQGSGNTIYF.